A single sample gave rise to the 14 T cell receptor beta chains below, sequenced in a study of cytomegalovirus exposure and HLA in healthy donors (dated by TCRdb to 2015 to 2018). Libraries were built with the immunoSEQ multiplex PCR assay. For the multiplex PCR, a mixture combining 60 forward primers for TCR Vbeta segments and 13 reverse primers for TCR Jbeta segments was used. TCRdb re-hosts the immuneACCESS table, in-frame sequences only. Its copies lack some clones; in the studies checked, an unresolved V gene accounts for under half of them, and the cause for the rest is not known. For this sample the table gives approximately 100,000 clones, of which 75% to 90% were detected only once. Less than 5% of the sample belongs to the ten largest clones. Sequencing was performed on PBMCs. Source of these receptors: a man under 40 in good health and CMV-seronegative.

This clone has only one observation. This rearrangement joins TRBV29-1 to TRBJ1-2; 8 bases are a match to TRBD1. The CDR3 is 15 amino acids. The V gene's germline CDR1 is SQVTM and CDR2 ANQGSEA. J was trimmed by 0 bases and V by 7 bases; bases with no gene match: 10. CDR3 nucleotides: TGCAGCGACCGGGACAGGCAAGGCTCTAACTATGGCTACACCTTC. Amino acid sequence: CSDRDRQGSNYGYTF.

V and J are TRBV27 and TRBJ2-7; D gene unclear. The CDR3 has 14 amino acids. Between the trimmed V and J ends, which lost 3 bases and 4 bases, there was a span of 13 bases. Germline loops: CDR1 MNHEY, CDR2 SMNVEV (reference sequence). CDR3 nucleotide sequence: TGTGCCAGCAGTTTTGGCAGGTCTTTATACGAGCAGTACTTC. Translated: CASSFGRSLYEQYF.

This clone was recorded once. The gene calls are TRBV7-3 and TRBJ2-1; maybe TRBD1 (5 bases). The CDR3 runs 14 residues. Looked up from germline, CDR1 is SGHTA and CDR2 is FQGTGA. The V gene lost 0 bases and the J gene lost 5 bases, with 8 bases spanning the gap. CDR3 nucleotide sequence: TGTGCCAGCAGCTTAACCAGGGAAAACAATGAGCAGTTCTTC. Translation: CASSLTRENNEQFF.

This clone was recorded a few times. V usage is TRBV4-1 and J usage is TRBJ1-5; D is unclear. The germline V gene has CDR1 MGHRA and CDR2 YSYEKL. The CDR3 is 16 amino acids. Deletions cut 0 bases from V and 1 base from J, with 10 bases between. This chain's CDR3 is CASSQDTPGSNQPQHF. The CDR3 nucleotides read TGCGCCAGCAGCCAAGATACCCCGGGGAGCAATCAGCCCCAGCATTTT.

The chain combines TRBV7-9 with TRBJ2-3; TRBD2 agrees at 9 bases. The germline V gene encodes CDR1 SEHNR and CDR2 FQNEAQ (reference sequence). Trimming took 0 bases from V and 3 from J; bases not matched to a gene: 4. The CDR3 extends over 16 amino acids. This CDR3 reads CASSLALSGRTDTQYF. CDR3 bases: TGTGCCAGCAGCTTAGCCCTTAGCGGGAGAACAGATACGCAGTATTTT.

The gene calls are TRBV6-1 and TRBJ1-1; D is unresolved. CDR1 is MNHNS and CDR2 is SASEGT in the germline V gene. This CDR3 has 13 amino acids. V gave up 8 bases and J gave up 3 bases, with 13 bases separating them. Here the CDR3 DNA reads TGTGCCAGCCGACAAACCGGGGACACTGAAGCTTTCTTT. Encoded protein: CASRQTGDTEAFF.

CDR3 coding DNA: TGTGCCAGCAGTCCGAGACAGGAGATCTACGAGCAGTACTTC. This encodes CASSPRQEIYEQYF. The chain carries TRBV9 and TRBJ2-7; a possible D gene is TRBD1 (6 bases). CDR3 length: 14 residues. Trimming shortened V by 5 bases and J by 3 bases, and 15 bases separated the two germline ends. CDR1 is SGDLS, CDR2 YYNGEE, per germline.

By proportion, this clone is medium-sized (0.01 to 0.1%). The chain couples TRBV7-8 to TRBJ2-1; D perhaps matches TRBD2 (6 bases). Germline CDR1 and CDR2: SGHVS and FQNEAQ. Trimming shortened V by 2 bases and J by 9 bases, and 20 bases separated the two germline ends. CDR3 size: 16 residues. The CDR3 DNA is TGTGCCAGCAGCTTATTGTCCGGTGGGAGGTCCGGTGAGCAGTTCTTC. This gives the protein CASSLLSGGRSGEQFF.

The rearrangement joins TRBV28 to TRBJ2-3; 10 positions agree with TRBD2. Germline CDR1 MDHEN, CDR2 SYDVKM. CDR3 size: 15 residues. Trimming removed 8 bases from V and 1 base from J; junction bases left unmatched: 6. This CDR3 is CASHKTSGGTDTQYF. The CDR3 coding sequence is TGTGCCAGCCACAAAACTAGCGGGGGCACAGATACGCAGTATTTT.

The chain combines TRBV27 with TRBJ1-2; TRBD1 agrees at 7 bases. Looked up from germline, CDR1 is MNHEY and CDR2 is SMNVEV (reference sequence). With 3 bases clipped from V and 5 bases from J, the junction kept 9 bases outside the gene matches. CDR3 length: 15 amino acids. The CDR3 protein is CASSFSTGEGYGYTF. The CDR3 DNA reads as TGTGCCAGCAGTTTTTCTACAGGGGAAGGGTATGGCTACACCTTC.

V is TRBV5-6 and J is TRBJ1-2, with 7 bases fitting TRBD1. The V and J ends lost 4 bases and 4 bases, in that order; junction bases with no gene match: 7. Germline V lookup: CDR1 SGHDT, CDR2 YYEEEE. The CDR3 is 14 amino acids. This chain's CDR3 is CASSVGTELYGYTF. CDR3 nucleotides: TGTGCCAGCAGCGTAGGGACAGAACTCTATGGCTACACCTTC.

The rearrangement links TRBV4-1 to TRBJ2-1; D is ambiguous. Germline V lookup: CDR1 MGHRA, CDR2 YSYEKL. This CDR3 is built from 14 residues. The V end was cut by 2 bases, the J end by 7 bases, with 12 bases between. The chain's CDR3 is CASSQPLEENEQFF. Here the CDR3 DNA reads TGCGCCAGCAGCCAACCTCTAGAGGAGAATGAGCAGTTCTTC.

The genes are TRBV5-1 and TRBJ1-5; D unresolved. Trimming left V 0 bases short and J 0 bases short, with 7 bases between. Germline assignment: CDR1 SGHRS and CDR2 YFSETQ. This CDR3 is 15 amino acids long. The CDR3 nucleotides are TGCGCCAGCAGCTTGGGCCAGTCTAGCAATCAGCCCCAGCATTTT. Its protein product is CASSLGQSSNQPQHF.

CDR3 region: CASSYAAALMNTEAFF. The CDR3, as DNA: TGTGCCAGCAGTTACGCGGCGGCCTTAATGAACACTGAAGCTTTCTTT. V and J are TRBV6-5 and TRBJ1-1; D gene uncertain. The germline V and J ends were trimmed by 2 bases and 0 bases, with 13 bases remaining between them. The CDR3 has 16 residues. Germline V gives CDR1 MNHEY, CDR2 SVGAGI.